This T cell receptor (beta chain) was captured in a study of regulatory T cells in long-lasting Graves disease. This clonotype was detected ten times or more. Its matching antigen is unknown. Overall study findings and caveats: Persistent patients shared more public clonotypes (2,741) than newly diagnosed patients (approximately 1,000).

Assembly of TCR beta libraries relied on iRepertoire HTBI primers together with Arm-PCR of CDR3 regions. TCRdb processed the multiplex PCR reads anew with MiXCR; each CDR3 protein has one entry. The sample shows 250,000 to 400,000 distinct CDR3 sequences, under 20% of them seen only once. The time point was: newly diagnosed GD, antithyroid drugs for less than 3 months. PBMCs were the source of the RNA used for TCR sequencing. Here the sequenced sample was peripheral blood mononuclear cells (PBMCs), taken at new diagnosis, from a patient treated with antithyroid drugs. The receptor was derived from a female donor with Graves disease.

DNA of the CDR3: TGTGCCAGCAGCCAGGGGGGTGATAATTCACCCCTCCACTTT. Translating it yields CASSQGGDNSPLHF. The chain has TRBV6-1 and TRBJ1-6, with 7 bases matching TRBD1. CDR1 and CDR2 from the germline V gene are MNHNS and SASEGT. The CDR3 totals 14 residues. V was clipped by 6 bases and J by 5 bases; unmatched bases: 4.